Shown below are 9 T cell receptor beta chains from a single sample sequenced in a study of blood T cell repertoires in COVID-19. Assay used: immunoSEQ multiplex PCR; TCRdb lists only in-frame clones, some missing. This sample has hundreds of thousands of clones, with 83% found just once. The sample comprised PBMCs or T cells enriched from blood (not recorded which). The receptor source for this set is a woman in her 50s who had been exposed to COVID-19.

V gene TRBV3-1 (or the pseudogene TRBV3-2) combines with J gene TRBJ1-2; TRBD1 aligns across 9 bases. Germline-derived CDR1 and CDR2 are LGHDT and YNNKEL (reference sequence). Unmatched junction bases numbered 3, after V lost 0 bases and J lost 4 bases. The CDR3 has 15 amino acids. The CDR3 protein is CASSQDGQGFYGYTF. The CDR3, as DNA: TGTGCCAGCAGCCAAGATGGACAGGGGTTCTATGGCTACACCTTC.

The chain uses TRBV12-3 or TRBV12-4 and TRBJ2-1; D remains ambiguous. The V and J ends lost 2 bases and 7 bases respectively, with 6 bases between them. The CDR3 runs 12 residues. The chain's CDR3 is CASSLFRNEQFF. The CDR3 DNA follows: TGTGCCAGCAGTTTATTCCGTAATGAGCAGTTCTTC.

The chain employs TRBV18 and TRBJ2-1, with unresolved D. Per germline, CDR1 KGHSH and CDR2 LQKENI. This CDR3 contains 13 residues. With 1 base removed from V and 7 bases from J, the gap between germline ends came to 8 bases. The CDR3: CASSPRLLNEQFF. DNA of the CDR3: TGTGCCAGCTCACCACGTCTTCTTAATGAGCAGTTCTTC.

The chain has TRBV10-2 and TRBJ2-7; the D gene is possibly TRBD1 (5 bases). Per germline, CDR1 WSHSY and CDR2 SAAADI. This CDR3 comprises 13 residues. V was clipped by 4 bases and J by 1 base, with 8 bases between them. The CDR3 loop reads CASSGGPSYEQYF. CDR3 bases: TGCGCCAGCAGTGGGGGCCCATCCTACGAGCAGTACTTC.

CDR3 amino acids: CASSYPPGITEAFF. The CDR3 DNA reads as TGTGCCAGCAGTTACCCCCCGGGAATCACTGAAGCTTTCTTT. The chain carries TRBV6-6 and TRBJ1-1; no firm D call. The CDR3 totals 14 residues. CDR1 is MNHNY, CDR2 SVGAGI, per germline (reference sequence). V was clipped by 2 bases and J by 4 bases, with 11 bases between them.

This sequence joins TRBV6-5 and TRBJ2-1; 9 bases are shared with TRBD2. Trimming cost V 5 bases and J 10 bases; bases outside gene matches: 12. Germline V lookup: CDR1 MNHEY, CDR2 SVGAGI. CDR3 length: 15 residues. The CDR3 is CASSPLAGPGREQFF. The CDR3 DNA reads TGTGCCAGCAGTCCTCTAGCGGGGCCCGGACGAGAGCAGTTCTTC.

V usage is TRBV3-1 (or the pseudogene TRBV3-2) and J usage is TRBJ2-6; D unresolved. The CDR3 has 15 residues. Looked up from germline, CDR1 is LGHDT and CDR2 is YNNKEL (reference sequence). V lost 5 bases and J lost 4, with 12 bases in between. The CDR3 nucleotides are TGTGCCAGCAGCACATCGCGGTCCGGGGCCAACGTCCTGACTTTC. Protein product: CASSTSRSGANVLTF.

This clone appeared a single time. The V and J genes are TRBV30 and TRBJ1-6; no clear D gene. Germline V lookup: CDR1 GTSNPN, CDR2 SVGIG (reference sequence). The CDR3 runs to 14 residues. The V end was cut by 4 bases, the J end by 5 bases, with 12 bases between. CDR3 loop: CAWTRDTHNSPLHF. The CDR3 bases are TGTGCCTGGACCCGAGACACCCATAATTCACCCCTCCACTTT.

The genes are TRBV10-3 and TRBJ2-5; possible D gene TRBD2, 6 bases. The length of the CDR3 is 13 residues. Germline loops: CDR1 ENHRY, CDR2 SYGVKD. The V end lost 4 bases, the J end lost 5 bases, and 11 bases lay between the germline ends. As DNA, the CDR3 is TGTGCCATCAGTGCCGGGGGTAGGGAGACCCAGTACTTC. Its translation is CAISAGGRETQYF.